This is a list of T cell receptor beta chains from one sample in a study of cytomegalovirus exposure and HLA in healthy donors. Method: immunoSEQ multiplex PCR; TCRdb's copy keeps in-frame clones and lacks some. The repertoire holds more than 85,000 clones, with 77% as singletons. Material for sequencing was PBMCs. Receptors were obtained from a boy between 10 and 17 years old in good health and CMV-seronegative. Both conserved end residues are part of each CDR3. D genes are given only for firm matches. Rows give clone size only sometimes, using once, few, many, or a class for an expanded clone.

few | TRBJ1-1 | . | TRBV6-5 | TGTGCCAGCAGCCCTCAGGCCCTCGGGAACACTGAAGCTTTCTTT | CASSPQALGNTEAFF
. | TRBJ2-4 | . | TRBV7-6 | TGTGCCAGCAGCTTAGAGGCAGAGGCACACATTCAGTACTTC | CASSLEAEAHIQYF
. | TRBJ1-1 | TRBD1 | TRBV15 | TGTGCCACCTCCAACGGACAGGGGGCCTACACTGAAGCTTTCTTT | CATSNGQGAYTEAFF
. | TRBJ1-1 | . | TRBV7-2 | TGTGCCAACTCACGCGAGAGTATTGAAGCTTTCTTT | CANSRESIEAFF
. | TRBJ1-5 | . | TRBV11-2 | TGTGCCAGCAGCTTAGGTTACGGCTCAGGGCAGCCCCAGCATTTT | CASSLGYGSGQPQHF
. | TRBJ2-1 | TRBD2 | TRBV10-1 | TGCGCCAGCAGTAGAAAGCGGGAGGGTGAGCAGTTCTTC | CASSRKREGEQFF
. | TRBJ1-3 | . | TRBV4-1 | TGCGCCAGCAGCCACCCTACACGGGACTCTGGAAACACCATATATTTT | CASSHPTRDSGNTIYF
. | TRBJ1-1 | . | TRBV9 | TGTGCCAGCAGCTCCCCCCCAGACGGGTACACTGAAGCTTTCTTT | CASSSPPDGYTEAFF
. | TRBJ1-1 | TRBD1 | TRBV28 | TGTGCCAGCAGGGGCGGGACAGGGGCCACTGAAGCTTTCTTT | CASRGGTGATEAFF
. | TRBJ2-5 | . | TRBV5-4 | TGTGCCAGCAGCTTGAGGGGGTTAGAGACCCAGTACTTC | CASSLRGLETQYF
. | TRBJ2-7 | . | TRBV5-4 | TGTGCCAGCAGCTTGGGGGGGGGCCCCGTCAACGAGCAGTACTTC | CASSLGGGPVNEQYF
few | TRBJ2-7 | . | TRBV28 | TGTGCCAGCAGTTTCAATTTGGTACAGTTTACCTACGAGCAGTACTTC | CASSFNLVQFTYEQYF
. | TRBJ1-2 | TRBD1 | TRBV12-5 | TGTGCTAGTGGTTTGGTCGGGGACAGCAACAGGCCTTCCAACGTCTATGGCTACACCTTC | CASGLVGDSNRPSNVYGYTF
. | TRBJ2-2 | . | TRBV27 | TGTGCCAGCACCCTAGTGGCGGGCACCGGGGAGCTGTTTTTT | CASTLVAGTGELFF
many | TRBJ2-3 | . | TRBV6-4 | TGTGCCAGCAGTTCTACTAGCACAGATACGCAGTATTTT | CASSSTSTDTQYF
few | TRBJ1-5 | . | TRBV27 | TGTGCCAGCAGTTGGGGGGAAGGTCAGCCCCAGCATTTT | CASSWGEGQPQHF
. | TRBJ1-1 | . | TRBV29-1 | TGCAGCGTTGGCAGGGAACACACTGAAGCTTTCTTT | CSVGREHTEAFF
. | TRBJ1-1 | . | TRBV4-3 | TGCGCCAGCAGCCAAGACCTGGGCAGTCGGGCTTTCTTT | CASSQDLGSRAFF
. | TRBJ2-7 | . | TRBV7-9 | TGTGCCAGCAGCTTAGTTAACAGGGAGGGGCTCGAGCAGTACTTC | CASSLVNREGLEQYF
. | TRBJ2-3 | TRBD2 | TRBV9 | TGTGCCAGCAGCGTAGTAAGCGGGAGAACAGATACGCAGTATTTT | CASSVVSGRTDTQYF
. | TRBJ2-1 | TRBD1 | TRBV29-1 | TGCAGCGTTGTTTTGGGACAGACACTCAATGAGCAGTTCTTC | CSVVLGQTLNEQFF
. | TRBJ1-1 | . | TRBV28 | TGTGCCAGCAGTTTGAGTAACAGGTACACTGAAGCTTTCTTT | CASSLSNRYTEAFF
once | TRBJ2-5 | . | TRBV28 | TGTGCCAGCAGTTTCCAACAAGGGGAACAAGAGACCCAGTACTTC | CASSFQQGEQETQYF
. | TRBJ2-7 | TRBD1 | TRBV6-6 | TGTGCCAGCAGCCCTCAACAGGGGGAGTCCTACGAGCAGTACTTC | CASSPQQGESYEQYF
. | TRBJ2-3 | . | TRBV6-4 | TGTGCCAGCAGTGAAGTCGGAGGCACAGATACGCAGTATTTT | CASSEVGGTDTQYF
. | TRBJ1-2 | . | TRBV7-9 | TGTGCCAGCAGCTTAGCCGGGAGCTATGGCTACACCTTC | CASSLAGSYGYTF
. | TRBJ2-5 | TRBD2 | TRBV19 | TGTGCCAGTAGTATATTCCTAGCGGGATCGTTCTCCGCTAGCAAGACCCAGTACTTC | CASSIFLAGSFSASKTQYF
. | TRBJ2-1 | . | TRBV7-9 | TGTGCCAGCAGCCGCGGTTCTCCAAGCGGATTCTTCTACAATGAGCAGTTCTTC | CASSRGSPSGFFYNEQFF
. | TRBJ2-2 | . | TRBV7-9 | TGTGCCAGCAGCTCACCACAGCCTAACACCGGGGAGCTGTTTTTT | CASSSPQPNTGELFF
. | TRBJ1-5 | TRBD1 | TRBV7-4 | TGTGCCAGCACGCTTTACCCCGGGGACGATCTACTAGACAGGGGTAATCAGCCCCAGCATTTT | CASTLYPGDDLLDRGNQPQHF
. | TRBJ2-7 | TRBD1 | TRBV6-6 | TGTGCCAGCAGTTCCTGGGACAGGCTGGACCACGAGCAGTACTTC | CASSSWDRLDHEQYF
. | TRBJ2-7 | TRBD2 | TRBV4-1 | TGCGCCAGCAGCCGAGTAGGGAGGGACCTCCCCGACGAGCAGTACTTC | CASSRVGRDLPDEQYF
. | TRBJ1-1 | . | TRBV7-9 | TGTGCCAGCAGCTTAGTAGCAGGGGACACTGAAGCTTTCTTT | CASSLVAGDTEAFF
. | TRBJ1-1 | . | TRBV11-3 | TGTGCCAGCAGCTCCTCGGGGGACACTGAAGCTTTCTTT | CASSSSGDTEAFF
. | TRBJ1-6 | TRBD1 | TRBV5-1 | TGCGCCAGCAGCTTGGTCAGCGGGCAGGGGGCCTCCTATAATTCACCCCTCCACTTT | CASSLVSGQGASYNSPLHF
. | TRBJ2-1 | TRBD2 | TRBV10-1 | TGCGCCAGCAGTGACCGGACTAGCGGGGGTAATGAGCAGTTCTTC | CASSDRTSGGNEQFF
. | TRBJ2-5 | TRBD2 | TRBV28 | TGTGCCAGCAGTATCCATAGCGGGGGGGCTTTTGAGACCCAGTACTTC | CASSIHSGGAFETQYF
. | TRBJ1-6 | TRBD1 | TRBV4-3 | TGCGCCAGCAGCCAAGCCAGGGGGCTACCTAATTCACCCCTCCACTTT | CASSQARGLPNSPLHF
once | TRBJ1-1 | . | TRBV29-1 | TGCAGCGGCTGGGACACCGAAGCTTTCTTT | CSGWDTEAFF
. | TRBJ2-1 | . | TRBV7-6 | TGTGCCAGCAGCTTGAGGGACAATGAGCAGTTCTTC | CASSLRDNEQFF
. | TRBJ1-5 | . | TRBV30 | TGTGCCTGGACCTACGGGGGAGGTCGTAATCAGCCCCAGCATTTT | CAWTYGGGRNQPQHF
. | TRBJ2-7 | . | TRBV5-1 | TGCGCCAGCAGCTTGGATCGCGGGGGCGGTTGGCTCTACGAGCAGTACTTC | CASSLDRGGGWLYEQYF
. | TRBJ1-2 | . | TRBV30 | TGTGCCTGGAGTCCGGAGGGAGCCTATGGCTACACCTTC | CAWSPEGAYGYTF
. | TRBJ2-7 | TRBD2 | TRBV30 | TGTGCCTGGAGTTGGAGCGGGAGGGGTTACGAGCAGTACTTC | CAWSWSGRGYEQYF
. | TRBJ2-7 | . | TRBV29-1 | TGCAGCGTGCAACCCAGGCAAGGCTACGAGCAGTACTTC | CSVQPRQGYEQYF
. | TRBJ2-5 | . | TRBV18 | TGTGCCAGCTCACCACCCAGCGGCGGGGTCGAGACCCAGTACTTC | CASSPPSGGVETQYF
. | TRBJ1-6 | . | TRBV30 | TGTGCCTGGTCCGACAGTTTTAATTCACCCCTCCACTTT | CAWSDSFNSPLHF
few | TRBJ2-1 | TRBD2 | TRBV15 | TGTGCCACCAGCAGAGGAGGGACTAGCGGATATCAGCAGTTCTTC | CATSRGGTSGYQQFF
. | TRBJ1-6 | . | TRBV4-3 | TGCGCCAGCAGCCAAGCAGTCTTTCCTGATTCACCCCTCCACTTT | CASSQAVFPDSPLHF
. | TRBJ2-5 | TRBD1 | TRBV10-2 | TGCGCCAGTAGGGACAGGGGGCAAGAGACCCAGTACTTC | CASRDRGQETQYF
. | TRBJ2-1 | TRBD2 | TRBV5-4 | TGTGCCAGCAGCTTGGTGCTAGCGGAGACCTACAATGAGCAGTTCTTC | CASSLVLAETYNEQFF
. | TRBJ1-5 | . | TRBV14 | TGTGCCAGCAGCCAAGAGCACGGGAGCAATCAGCCCCAGCATTTT | CASSQEHGSNQPQHF